Described below is a single T cell receptor (beta chain) sequence and its context. The specificity of this receptor is unknown. Qualities for individual bases were not recorded, and no much larger clone is one base off. The sample belongs to a study of cytomegalovirus exposure and HLA in healthy donors (dated 2017 in TCRdb). At the level of the whole study: In an earlier analysis of around 540 of the donors, 276 Gb of sequence data and some 100 million unique TCR beta sequences from roughly 190 million T cells were reported. An early release covering 500 to 750 HLA-typed donors comprised about 300 gigabases of sequencing data and 85 million to 100 million unique TCR sequences. Of the roughly 390 genotyped donors, around 81% fell in the genetic ancestry cluster associated with self-reported Caucasian donors. The aim of the study was to test whether cataloging public T cell receptors could identify signatures of past pathogen exposure. Using immunosequencing, the study profiled T cell repertoires from fewer than 700 subjects and related those repertoires to cytomegalovirus serostatus. Besides the first cohort of 666 subjects, a separate validation cohort made up of 95 to 150 different subjects was used. The study combined high-throughput TCR immunosequencing, statistical association of individual TCRs with disease status, and machine learning to predict cytomegalovirus infection status. A later analysis re-examined previously published TCR beta repertoires from more than 600 donors and added high-resolution HLA genotyping to investigate patterns of TCR occurrence. The later analysis used no new phenotypic data to find candidate immune exposures, relying instead on TCR beta sequences and their occurrence across donors. An earlier analysis of 587 of the donors used high-throughput TCR beta sequencing to judge whether each TCR beta V gene segment behaved as functional or pseudogenic. Donor age, sex, ethnicity and CMV serostatus were compiled alongside the repertoire data. In a later genetic analysis, genome-wide SNP genotypes for about 55% of the 666 donors were used, and that subset was treated as a discovery cohort. Every discovery cohort repertoire had been produced on one sequencing platform. Both class I and class II loci were covered by HLA typing, at four-digit resolution. Typing coverage differed by locus: A, B, C, DRB1 and DQB1 were typed in roughly 629-640 donors, DQA1 in approximately 520, DPA1 in 606, and DPB1 in 450 to 480. Roughly five DR-DQ haplotypes were handled as single units for association and clustering because linkage in the cohort was strong. Across under 500 genotyped donors of the cohort, an average of approximately 240,000 unique TCR beta nucleotide sequences per donor were sequenced, and roughly a sixth of those sequences were non-productive.

Results and caveats for the whole study, not just this receptor: The earlier analysis of some 560 of the donors excluded some 15 rarely observed V segments, including chromosome 9 orphons, because counts were too low. In this cohort, only TCR beta chains were sequenced, and detectable features were limited by the absence of alpha or paired-chain data. When HLA alleles, especially DR and DQ, strongly co-occurred, TCR associations were difficult to assign to individual alleles. A later analysis found that HLA-associated TCR beta chains were more clonally expanded and had lower generation probabilities than equally common non-associated chains. In a later genetic analysis, a missense DCLRE1C variant was associated with V-gene and J-gene trimming of TCR beta chains, and the association was replicated in an independent cohort. Linkage disequilibrium might explain the correlated functional status among segregating V segments, but an unknown experimental factor could not be ruled out. It was suggested by the authors that the approach could potentially be generalized to other disease states and immunological phenotypes. According to a later analysis, parvovirus B19, influenza, CMV and Epstein-Barr virus appeared linked to several top co-occurrence clusters. A further reported finding was that TCR beta sequences accurately predicted the HLA-A and HLA-B alleles for most subjects in the first cohort. In both the original and validation cohorts, the classifier was reported to diagnose cytomegalovirus status with high specificity and sensitivity. A later analysis found that most CMV-associated TCR beta chains appeared HLA-restricted, with HLA associations seemingly driven largely by CMV exposure. At a false discovery rate of 0.05, a later analysis linked 15,000 to 20,000 TCR beta sequences to specific HLA alleles. In an earlier analysis of around 600 of the donors, most TCR beta V segments were observed in productive rearrangements about 87% or about 30% of the time, broadly matching IMGT annotations. According to a later analysis, TCR association rates differed among HLA loci, with DRB1 alleles showing the most associated TCRs and HLA-C alleles showing the fewest. A cluster of highly shared sequence variants was judged likely to represent a technical artifact of the sequencing pipeline. In vitro tests confirmed that three of the cytomegalovirus-associated TCR beta chains recognize cytomegalovirus antigens. Immune exposure information for the cohort was limited to CMV serostatus. While some public TCRs were present in many individuals, most TCR sequences turned up only very rarely across donors. In a later genetic analysis, fewer N-insertions in productive TCRs were reported among donors in an Asian-associated ancestry cluster than the 666-donor mean. In the study, about 150 TCR beta chains were listed as associated with cytomegalovirus. Some IMGT-functional V segments, including TRBV6-2 and TRBV6-3, could not be distinguished by the 87-base-pair reads and were therefore excluded. Presence/absence analyses assumed roughly uniform sequencing depth across donors, an assumption that may not hold. Because HLA typing was missing for some donors at each locus, association tests included only the typed subset.

The cohort was made up of 666 healthy bone marrow donors. At the time of sampling, every cohort member was nominally healthy, though immune exposures that went unrecorded were likely present. The donor tested CMV seropositive and was one of the 289 seropositive cohort members. Every donor gave a peripheral blood sample, and the peripheral blood mononuclear cells from that sample were used for TCR beta sequencing. The Qiagen DNeasy Blood Extraction Kit was used to extract genomic DNA from the blood cell samples. The library came from the immunoSEQ multiplex PCR assay. For the multiplex PCR, a mixture combining 60 forward primers for TCR Vbeta segments and 13 reverse primers for TCR Jbeta segments was used. The CDR3 region of rearranged TCR beta genes was amplified from genomic DNA with a multiplex PCR assay. The Illumina HiSeq System was used to sequence the amplified TCR beta libraries as 87-base-pair reads. As for how the authors treated the data: A later analysis tallied tens of millions of unique TCR beta chains across the 640 or so repertoires, and about 12 million of those chains were shared by two or more donors. Raw reads were error-corrected and collapsed into unique sequences with a nearest-neighbor algorithm that merged closely related sequences to remove PCR and sequencing errors. To assign V, D and J gene segments, CDR3 sequences were aligned to IMGT reference sequences. Each retained sequence needed at least a six-nucleotide match to both a V gene segment and a J gene segment. Rearrangements were classified as productive when the CDR3 lacked stop codons and remained in frame with V and J, and all other rearrangements were classified as non-productive. Following IMGT convention, CDR3 was defined as the stretch from the second conserved V-encoded cysteine to the conserved J-encoded phenylalanine. In an earlier analysis of more than 550 of the donors, sequences lacking an unambiguous match to a single V gene segment were excluded. In an earlier analysis of several hundred of the donors, V segments were called functional above 56.7% productive rearrangements and were called segregating when the between-donor standard deviation exceeded 5%. A statistical classification framework was built to diagnose cytomegalovirus status from the catalog of TCR beta chain sequences. In a later analysis, TCR nucleotide sequences were compared against IMGT/GENE-DB human TR gene sequences so that V and J genes could be assigned. A later analysis assigned CDR3 sequences and most-parsimonious VDJ recombination scenarios with the TCRdist pipeline. In a later analysis, each TCR beta chain was defined by its CDR3 amino acid sequence together with its V-gene family, and reads lacking a unique V-gene family were excluded. A later analysis removed several hundred highly shared, low-generation-probability nucleotide sequences to deal with suspected cross-contamination and a sequencing artifact. In a later analysis, a clonal expansion index for each public chain was calculated from normalized within-repertoire ranks of inferred template counts. A later analysis computed generation probabilities with a VDJ recombination model fitted to out-of-frame rearrangements, and checked the results against IGoR. A later analysis scored TCR-TCR, TCR-HLA and TCR-CMV co-occurrence with hypergeometric tests, applying a repertoire-size bias correction to TCR pairs. A later analysis estimated false discovery rates by permuting HLA or CMV assignments 20 times. In a later analysis, co-occurring TCRs were grouped with DBSCAN, and TCRdist sequence similarity was added when clustering was performed within HLA-allele-positive subsets. Repertoires with fewer than 30,000 or more than 120,000 public chains were left out of co-occurrence clustering, as were a handful of repertoires with anomalous nucleotide sharing. Entries here come from immuneACCESS through TCRdb and include only in-frame sequences with V and J called. Some clones fail to appear in such tables; in the studies checked, an unresolved V gene covers under half of the shortfall, and the cause of the remainder is unknown. The V and J calls and clone size are taken from that table; D and trimming were inferred from the DNA. In this sample the table shows 100,000 to 150,000 clones, over 70% of which occur a single time. The ten largest account for more than 2.5% of the sample.

Spanning cysteine to phenylalanine, the CDR3 consists of 12 amino acids. This entry keeps only the CDR3 DNA: 36 bases, framed from base 1. Via the germline V gene, CDR1 is SGHRS and CDR2 YFSETQ. Relative to germline, V is 0 bases shorter and J is 7 bases shorter, with 7 bases between their ends. The clonotype comes from a woman aged 60-75 years in good health and CMV-seropositive. The V and J segments used are TRBV5-1 and TRBJ1-2; the D segment cannot be called with confidence. The specimen sequenced was PBMCs. Here the CDR3 is given as CASSLGQAGYTF. Read as DNA, the sequence is TGCGCCAGCAGCTTGGGCCAGGCTGGCTACACCTTC.